This T cell receptor (beta chain) was obtained from a study of cytomegalovirus exposure and HLA in healthy donors. Study observations and caveats: Among immune exposure information, only CMV serostatus was available.

Regarding this clone: Its antigen remains unknown.

V lost 3 bases and J lost 7, with 9 bases in between. Germline V gene data show CDR1 as SNHLY and CDR2 as FYNNEI. The CDR3 consists of 13 residues. PCR used 60 Vbeta primers and 13 Jbeta primers. Generated by immunoSEQ multiplex PCR, the TCRdb table keeps only in-frame clones and is missing some. The sample contains 150,000 to 180,000 clones, around 74% of which appear only once. The clonotype was recovered from a man younger than 30 in good health and CMV-seronegative. This chain joins TRBV2 and TRBJ2-2, with D possibly being TRBD2 (6 bases). The sequenced sample was PBMCs. CDR3 amino acids: CASSDYGGGELFF. The CDR3 DNA reads as TGTGCCAGCAGTGATTACGGGGGCGGGGAGCTGTTTTTT.